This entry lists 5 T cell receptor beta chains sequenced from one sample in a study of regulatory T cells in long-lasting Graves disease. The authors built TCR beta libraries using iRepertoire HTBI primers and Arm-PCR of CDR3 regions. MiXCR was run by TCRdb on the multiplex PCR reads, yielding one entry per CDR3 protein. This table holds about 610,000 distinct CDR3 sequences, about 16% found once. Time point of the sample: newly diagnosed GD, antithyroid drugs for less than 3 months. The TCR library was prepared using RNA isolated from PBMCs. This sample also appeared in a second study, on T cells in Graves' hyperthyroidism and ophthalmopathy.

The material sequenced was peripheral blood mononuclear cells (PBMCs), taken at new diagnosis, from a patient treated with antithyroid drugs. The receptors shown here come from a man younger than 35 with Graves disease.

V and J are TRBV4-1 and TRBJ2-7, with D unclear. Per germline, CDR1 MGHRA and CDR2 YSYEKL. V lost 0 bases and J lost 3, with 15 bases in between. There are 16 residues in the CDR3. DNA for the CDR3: TGCGCCAGCAGCCAAGAAGCGCGTCAGCTTCTCTACGAGCAGTACTTC. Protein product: CASSQEARQLLYEQYF.

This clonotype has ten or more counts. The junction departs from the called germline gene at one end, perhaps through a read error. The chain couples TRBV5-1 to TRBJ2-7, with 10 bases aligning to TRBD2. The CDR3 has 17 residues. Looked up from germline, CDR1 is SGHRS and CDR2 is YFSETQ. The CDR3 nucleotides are TGTGCCAGCAGCTTGCCCGGACTAGCGGATAGCTCCTACGAGCAGTACTTC. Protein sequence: CASSLPGLADSSYEQYF.

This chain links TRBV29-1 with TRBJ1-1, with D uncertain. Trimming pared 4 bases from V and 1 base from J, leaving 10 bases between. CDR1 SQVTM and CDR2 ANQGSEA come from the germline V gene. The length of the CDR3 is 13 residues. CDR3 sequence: CSVVAQANTEAFF. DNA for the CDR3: TGCAGCGTTGTTGCGCAGGCGAACACTGAAGCTTTCTTT.

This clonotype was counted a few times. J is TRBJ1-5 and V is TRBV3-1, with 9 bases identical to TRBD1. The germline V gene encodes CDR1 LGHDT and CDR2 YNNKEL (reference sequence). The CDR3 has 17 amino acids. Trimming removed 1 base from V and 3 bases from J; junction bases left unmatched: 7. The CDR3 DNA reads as TGTGCCAGCAGCCAAGCGGGACAGGGAGCCTCCAATCAGCCCCAGCATTTT. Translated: CASSQAGQGASNQPQHF.

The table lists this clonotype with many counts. CDR3 protein: CASSPRTGWTTEAFF. Written as DNA, the CDR3 is TGTGCCAGCAGTCCGCGGACAGGGTGGACGACTGAAGCTTTCTTT. The rearrangement links TRBV6-1 to TRBJ1-1, with 8 bases lining up with TRBD1. Germline V CDR1 and CDR2: MNHNS, SASEGT. The length of the CDR3 is 15 residues. V lost 5 bases and J lost 5; bases outside the gene matches: 10.